The clone carrying this T cell receptor (beta chain) is a singleton in its sample. This sample is drawn from a study of blood T cell repertoires in COVID-19. The overall study: Sources were T cells, B-cell-depleted T cells, or PBMCs; the material itself was cDNA or gDNA.

Profiling relied on immunoSEQ multiplex PCR, and the TCRdb table lists in-frame clones only, not all of them. In the table there are about 380,000 clones, around 90% of which are singletons. CDR1 is LNHDA, CDR2 SQIVND, per germline (reference sequence). V shed 6 bases and J shed 5 bases, with 14 bases lying between them. This CDR3 spans 14 amino acids. The sample consisted of peripheral blood. This TCR was recovered from a man aged 40-49 years with acute or convalescent COVID-19. The chain employs TRBV19 and TRBJ1-5; maybe TRBD1 (5 bases). The chain's CDR3 is CASRVGGSHQPQHF. The CDR3 DNA reads TGTGCCAGTAGGGTGGGGGGGAGCCATCAGCCCCAGCATTTT.